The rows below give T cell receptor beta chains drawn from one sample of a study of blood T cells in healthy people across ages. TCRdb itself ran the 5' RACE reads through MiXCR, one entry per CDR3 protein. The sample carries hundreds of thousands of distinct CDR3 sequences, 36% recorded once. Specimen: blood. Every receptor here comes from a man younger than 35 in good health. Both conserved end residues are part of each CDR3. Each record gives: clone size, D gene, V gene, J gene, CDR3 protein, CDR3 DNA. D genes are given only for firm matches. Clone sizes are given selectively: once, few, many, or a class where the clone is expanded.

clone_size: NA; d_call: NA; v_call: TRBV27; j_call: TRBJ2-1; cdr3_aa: CASSSPLRVSYNEQFF; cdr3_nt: TGTGCCAGCAGTTCCCCCCTAAGGGTTTCCTACAATGAGCAGTTCTTC
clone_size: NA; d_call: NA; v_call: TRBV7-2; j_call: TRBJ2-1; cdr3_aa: CACSPAAVGPYNEQFF; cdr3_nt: TGTGCCTGCAGCCCCGCAGCGGTGGGTCCCTACAATGAGCAGTTCTTC
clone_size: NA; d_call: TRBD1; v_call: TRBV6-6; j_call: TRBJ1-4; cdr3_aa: CASRKNRDRTNEKLFF; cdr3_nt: TGTGCCAGCAGAAAAAACCGGGACAGGACGAATGAAAAACTGTTTTTT
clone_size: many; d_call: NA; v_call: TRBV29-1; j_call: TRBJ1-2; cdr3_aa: CSAWGGVDYGYTF; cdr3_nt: TGCAGCGCCTGGGGAGGGGTTGACTATGGCTACACCTTC
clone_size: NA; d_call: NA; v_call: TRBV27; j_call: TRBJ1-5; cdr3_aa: CASSDGWGNQPQHF; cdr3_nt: TGTGCCAGCAGCGACGGGTGGGGCAATCAGCCCCAGCATTTT
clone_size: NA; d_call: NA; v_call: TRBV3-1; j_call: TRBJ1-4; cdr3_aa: CASSTRLGGGVELFF; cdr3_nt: TGTGCCAGCAGCACCCGACTTGGGGGAGGTGTGGAACTGTTTTTT
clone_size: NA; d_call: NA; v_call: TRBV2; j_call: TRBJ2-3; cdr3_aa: CASSGGTTDTQYF; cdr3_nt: TGTGCCAGCAGCGGCGGTACCACAGATACGCAGTATTTT
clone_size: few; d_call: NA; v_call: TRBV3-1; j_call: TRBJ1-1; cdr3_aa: CASSPAGDRQNTEAFF; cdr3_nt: TGTGCCAGCAGCCCAGCGGGTGACAGGCAGAACACTGAAGCTTTCTTT
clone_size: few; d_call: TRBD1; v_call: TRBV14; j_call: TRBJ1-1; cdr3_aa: CASSPDRSEAFF; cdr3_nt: TGTGCCAGCAGCCCGGACAGGTCAGAAGCTTTCTTT
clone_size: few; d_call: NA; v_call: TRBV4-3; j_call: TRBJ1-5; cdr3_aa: CASSQDLRGSNQPQHF; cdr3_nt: TGCGCCAGCAGCCAAGATTTAAGGGGAAGCAATCAGCCCCAGCATTTT
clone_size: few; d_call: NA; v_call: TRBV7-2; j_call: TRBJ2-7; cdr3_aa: CASSLATDAGEQYF; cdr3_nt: TGTGCCAGCAGCTTAGCGACGGACGCGGGCGAGCAGTACTTC